These 28 T cell receptor beta chains came from one sample sequenced in a study of monozygotic twins with inflammatory bowel disease. TCRdb re-called the 5' RACE reads and gives one entry per CDR3 protein, without DNA. This listing includes about 150,000 distinct CDR3 sequences. The sample taken for sequencing was blood. These receptors were collected from a human donor with ulcerative colitis or Crohn's disease, or a healthy co-twin of an affected twin (not recorded which).

This CDR3 reads CASSLGIIPSSGANVLTF. The chain employs TRBV5-1 and TRBJ2-6. The CDR3 length is 18 residues. Germline loops: CDR1 SGHRS, CDR2 YFSETQ.

The chain is built from TRBV12-5 and TRBJ2-1. The CDR3 loop spans 16 amino acids. Germline lookup yields CDR1 LGHNT and CDR2 FRNRAP. CDR3: CASGPNTRLPPNEQFF.

The genes are TRBV7-2 and TRBJ2-7; TCRdb gives TRBD1 as the D gene, but with no DNA this cannot be confirmed. The CDR3 has 16 residues. The germline gives CDR1 SGHTA, CDR2 FQGNSA. The chain's CDR3 is CASSPSPAGNSYEQYF.

V and J are TRBV4-2 and TRBJ2-7; the D gene TCRdb calls, TRBD2, cannot be checked with no DNA. Germline CDR1 and CDR2: LGHNA and YNFKEQ. This CDR3 has 18 residues. CDR3 in amino acids: CASSPRGLGGISSYEQYF.

The genes are TRBV12-3 or TRBV12-4 and TRBJ1-1; TCRdb lists TRBD1, though no DNA is available to test this call. CDR3 length: 14 amino acids. CDR3 in amino acids: CASSGGGTITEAFF.

The rearrangement joins TRBV7-2 to TRBJ2-5; TCRdb returns TRBD2, unconfirmable since there is no DNA. This CDR3 has 17 residues. Germline CDR1 is SGHTA and CDR2 is FQGNSA. CDR3 loop: CASSLRTSGRPQETQYF. The whole variable domain, filled in from reference TRBV7-2 and TRBJ2-5, reads GAGVSQSPSNKVTEKGKDVELRCDPISGHTALYWYRQSLGQGLEFLIYFQGNSAPDKSGLPSDRFSAERTGGSVSTLTIQRTQQEDSAVYLCASSLRTSGRPQETQYFGPGTRLLVL.

The chain couples TRBV12-3 or TRBV12-4 to TRBJ2-5; TCRdb proposes TRBD2, but this gene call is untestable without DNA. The CDR3 totals 12 residues. This chain's CDR3 is CASSGETETPYF.

CDR3 in amino acids: CSASSVRAGLPPETQYF. The V gene is TRBV20-1, the J gene TRBJ2-5; checking the TCRdb D call of TRBD2 is not possible without DNA. The CDR3 totals 17 residues. Germline V CDR1 and CDR2: DFQATT, SNEGSKA (reference sequence).

This chain connects TRBV6-1 to TRBJ2-7; TCRdb designates TRBD2, a call that cannot be tested without DNA. This CDR3 comprises 14 residues. Germline CDR1 reads MNHNS; CDR2 reads SASEGT. CDR3 region: CASSERWDGREQYF.

V is TRBV5-1 and J is TRBJ1-1; TCRdb's D gene call, TRBD1, goes unchecked for lack of DNA. Germline CDR1 and CDR2: SGHRS and YFSETQ. CDR3 length: 13 residues. CDR3 region: CASSRGRATEAFF.

The chain has TRBV5-1 and TRBJ2-1; TCRdb calls TRBD2, which cannot be checked without DNA. This CDR3 has 16 amino acids. Germline loops: CDR1 SGHRS, CDR2 YFSETQ. The chain's CDR3 is CASSRASGSGHNEQFF.

V and J are TRBV20-1 and TRBJ1-2; TCRdb's D call, TRBD1, is unchecked because there is no DNA. The CDR3 is 14 amino acids. Germline V CDR1 and CDR2: DFQATT, SNEGSKA (reference sequence). The CDR3 here is CSARVEGVIIGYTF.

The chain is built from TRBV7-3 and TRBJ2-1. In germline, CDR1 is SGHTA, CDR2 FQGTGA. The CDR3 runs 12 residues. This CDR3 is CASSLTAGEQFF.

This chain joins TRBV18 and TRBJ2-7. The CDR3 has 15 residues. Germline V gene sequence: CDR1 KGHSH, CDR2 LQKENI. The CDR3 region is CASSPPGRGAYEQYF.

The chain links TRBV11-3 to TRBJ1-1; TCRdb's D call, TRBD1, is unchecked because there is no DNA. This CDR3 contains 14 residues. Germline-derived CDR1 and CDR2 are SGHNT and YENEEA. CDR3 sequence reads: CASAPGGRYTEAFF.

The CDR3 protein is CSASLNGGGDEQFF. The V and J genes are TRBV20-1 and TRBJ2-1; TCRdb gives TRBD2 as the D gene, but with no DNA this cannot be confirmed. The germline V gene encodes CDR1 DFQATT and CDR2 SNEGSKA (reference sequence). The CDR3 totals 14 residues.

The rearrangement joins TRBV20-1 to TRBJ2-1; TCRdb names TRBD1, which stays unverified in the absence of DNA. Germline loops: CDR1 DFQATT, CDR2 SNEGSKA (reference sequence). The CDR3 length is 15 residues. The CDR3: CSARGGQDSYNEQFF.

This chain joins TRBV6-5 and TRBJ2-7. The germline gives CDR1 MNHEY, CDR2 SVGAGI. There are 13 residues in the CDR3. The CDR3 loop reads CASSLGRANEQYF.

The CDR3 reads CATSEGARDTGELFF. This sequence joins TRBV24-1 and TRBJ2-2; absent DNA, TCRdb's TRBD1 call cannot be checked. The CDR3 has 15 amino acids. CDR1 is KGHDR, CDR2 SFDVKD, per germline.

V and J are TRBV23-1 and TRBJ2-2. TRBV23-1 is flagged as an ORF with uncertain function. The CDR3 extends over 14 amino acids. CDR3 region: CASSHDTNTGELFF.

This chain uses TRBV29-1 with TRBJ2-1; TCRdb names TRBD1, which stays unverified in the absence of DNA. There are 12 residues in the CDR3. CDR1 and CDR2 (germline): SQVTM, ANQGSEA. This CDR3 reads CSAGHPGNEQFF.

This chain connects TRBV5-8 to TRBJ1-1; without DNA, the TCRdb call of TRBD1 cannot be checked. Germline V gives CDR1 SGHTS, CDR2 YDEGEE. The CDR3 extends over 14 amino acids. CDR3 region: CASSRAGVNTEAFF.

V gene TRBV10-3 combines with J gene TRBJ1-1. Germline V lookup: CDR1 ENHRY, CDR2 SYGVKD. The CDR3 is 11 amino acids. The CDR3: CAISSNTEAFF.

The chain employs TRBV27 and TRBJ1-1; TCRdb's D gene call, TRBD1, goes unchecked for lack of DNA. In germline, CDR1 is MNHEY, CDR2 SMNVEV (reference sequence). The CDR3 is made up of 17 amino acids. The CDR3 reads CASSFLGQGGFGTEAFF.

The gene calls are TRBV30 and TRBJ1-3; TCRdb proposes TRBD1, but this gene call is untestable without DNA. Germline-derived CDR1 and CDR2 are GTSNPN and SVGIG (reference sequence). The CDR3 has 13 amino acids. CDR3 sequence: CALSLGGRDTIYF.

The V gene is TRBV25-1, the J gene TRBJ1-2; without DNA, the TCRdb call of TRBD1 cannot be checked. The CDR3 spans 14 residues. The germline V gene has CDR1 MGHDK and CDR2 SYGVNS. The chain's CDR3 is CASSVSGTGNGYTF.

This chain joins TRBV18 and TRBJ2-2; the D call from TCRdb, TRBD1, cannot be confirmed without DNA. This CDR3 region has 15 residues. Germline loops: CDR1 KGHSH, CDR2 LQKENI. This CDR3 is CASSPTGPNTGELFF.

The genes are TRBV10-3 and TRBJ1-1. The CDR3 is 14 amino acids. CDR1 and CDR2 (germline): ENHRY, SYGVKD. CDR3 amino acids: CATIPSWTNTEAFF.